Presented here are 19 T cell receptor beta chains from one specimen sequenced in a study of blood T cell repertoires in COVID-19. TCRdb's copy holds only in-frame clones and misses some; the assay was immunoSEQ multiplex PCR. The sample has 110,000 to 150,000 clones; about four fifths are singletons. Sequencing used peripheral blood. These TCRs come from a human donor in a cohort sampled during active COVID-19.

The V and J genes are TRBV5-4 and TRBJ1-1; D gene unclear. Germline-derived CDR1 and CDR2 are SGHNT and YYREEE (reference sequence). The CDR3 totals 14 residues. V lost 0 bases and J 1 base, leaving 7 bases between the germline ends. CDR3 coding DNA: TGTGCCAGCAGCTTGGGTACACAGAACACTGAAGCTTTCTTT. Protein sequence: CASSLGTQNTEAFF. Filled out from reference TRBV5-4 and TRBJ1-1, the complete variable domain reads ETGVTQSPTHLIKTRGQQVTLRCSSQSGHNTVSWYQQALGQGPQFIFQYYREEENGRGNFPPRFSGLQFPNYSSELNVNALELDDSALYLCASSLGTQNTEAFFGQGTRLTVV.

V gene TRBV10-3 combines with J gene TRBJ2-1; D perhaps matches TRBD1 (5 bases). The CDR3 is 14 residues long. Germline assignment: CDR1 ENHRY and CDR2 SYGVKD. The V end lost 0 bases, the J end lost 5 bases, and 8 bases lay between the germline ends. The DNA of the CDR3 is TGTGCCATCAGTGAGTCCAGGGCTCACAATGAGCAGTTCTTC. Translating gives CAISESRAHNEQFF.

The rearrangement uses TRBV6-5 and TRBJ2-6; D is possibly TRBD1 (6 bases). Germline V gene lookup returns CDR1 MNHEY and CDR2 SVGAGI. The V gene lost 9 bases and the J gene lost 2 bases, with 11 bases spanning the gap. CDR3 length: 14 residues. The CDR3 region has the DNA TGTGCCAGTAGACAGGTCCCTGGGGCCAACGTCCTGACTTTC. Its translation is CASRQVPGANVLTF.

V usage is TRBV6-5 and J usage is TRBJ1-1; TRBD1 might be the D (6 bases). Per the germline V gene, CDR1 is MNHEY and CDR2 is SVGAGI. V was pared by 10 bases and J by 4 bases, with 10 bases between. The CDR3 covers 11 residues. In DNA form, the CDR3 reads TGTGCCATCGGCAGGGGCACTGAAGCTTTCTTT. This gives the protein CAIGRGTEAFF.

This clone turned up a few times. In DNA, the CDR3 is TGCAGGGGAGGGAGCACTATGAACACTGAAGCTTTCTTT. This gives the protein CRGGSTMNTEAFF. The gene calls are TRBV29-1 and TRBJ1-1; D not resolved. The CDR3 covers 13 residues. The germline V gene has CDR1 SQVTM and CDR2 ANQGSEA. Filled out from reference TRBV29-1 and TRBJ1-1, the complete variable domain reads SAVISQKPSRDICQRGTSLTIQCQVDSQVTMMFWYRQQPGQSLTLIATANQGSEATYESGFVIDKFPISRPNLTFSTLTVSNMSPEDSSIYLCRGGSTMNTEAFFGQGTRLTVV.

J is TRBJ1-4 and V is TRBV13, with 7 bases aligning to TRBD1. Germline CDR1 and CDR2: PRHDT and FYEKMQ (reference sequence). V lost 4 bases and J lost 6; bases outside the gene matches: 11. CDR3 length equals 16 residues. In nucleotides, the CDR3 is TGTGCCAGCAGCTCTAAGGCGGGGACAGTGGATGAAAAACTGTTTTTT. Its translation: CASSSKAGTVDEKLFF.

For the CDR3, the DNA is TGCGCCAGCAGCTTTGCGAACGAGCAGTACTTC. Translated: CASSFANEQYF. The V gene is TRBV5-1, the J gene TRBJ2-7; D is uncertain. Germline V gene data show CDR1 as SGHRS and CDR2 as YFSETQ. This CDR3 has 11 residues. V gave up 2 bases and J gave up 5 bases, with 5 bases separating them.

V and J are TRBV28 and TRBJ1-1, with a possible D match to TRBD1 (5 bases). Trimming removed 5 bases from V and 4 bases from J, with 14 bases in between. This CDR3 has 14 amino acids. In germline, CDR1 is MDHEN, CDR2 SYDVKM. The CDR3 loop is CASSRQGLGTEAFF. The CDR3 nucleotides read TGTGCCAGCAGTCGCCAGGGTCTGGGCACTGAAGCTTTCTTT.

This clone was counted once. This chain joins TRBV7-2 and TRBJ2-7, with a weak D call TRBD1 (6 bases). The ends were cut back, 5 bases at V and 4 bases at J, with 15 bases in the middle. CDR3 length equals 14 residues. Germline V gene sequence: CDR1 SGHTA, CDR2 FQGNSA. The CDR3 coding sequence is TGTGCCAGCAGCGCTACAGGGCTTCTATACGAGCAGTACTTC. It codes for CASSATGLLYEQYF.

This clone was counted a few times. V usage is TRBV6-6 and J usage is TRBJ2-7, with D possibly matching TRBD1 (5 bases). There are 12 residues in the CDR3. The V gene's germline CDR1 is MNHNY and CDR2 SVGAGI (reference sequence). The V and J ends lost 2 bases and 10 bases respectively, with 12 bases between them. For the CDR3, the DNA is TGTGCCAGCAGTTACGTAGGGGCAGAACAGTACTTC. Its translation is CASSYVGAEQYF.

The chain recombines TRBV19 with TRBJ2-1, with 9 bases that match TRBD2. The CDR3 runs 15 residues. The V segment lost 9 bases and the J segment 7 bases; nucleotides outside the gene matches: 13. Per the germline V gene, CDR1 is LNHDA and CDR2 is SQIVND (reference sequence). CDR3 in amino acids: CASREGGGGHNEQFF. The CDR3 nucleotides are TGTGCCAGCCGAGAAGGCGGGGGGGGGCATAATGAGCAGTTCTTC.

The J gene is TRBJ1-4, the V gene TRBV3-1 (or the pseudogene TRBV3-2); 10 bases map to TRBD1. The CDR3 spans 17 residues. V lost 2 bases to trimming and J lost 3 bases; unmatched junction nucleotides: 6. Germline loops: CDR1 LGHDT, CDR2 YNNKEL (reference sequence). The chain's CDR3 is CASSQPGQGRSNEKLFF. The CDR3 nucleotides read TGTGCCAGCAGCCAACCGGGACAGGGGCGATCTAATGAAAAACTGTTTTTT.

This chain links TRBV6-5 with TRBJ2-5; maybe TRBD1 (6 bases). Trimming took off 6 bases at V and 2 bases at J, with 16 bases between the two ends. This CDR3 region has 15 residues. The germline gives CDR1 MNHEY, CDR2 SVGAGI. This chain's CDR3 is CASSRTGQGQETQYF. CDR3 nucleotide sequence: TGTGCCAGCAGCCGAACAGGGCAGGGACAAGAGACCCAGTACTTC.

This chain uses TRBV6-5 with TRBJ1-1, with 8 bases matching TRBD1. The trim removed 10 bases at V and 4 bases at J, leaving 11 bases unmatched. Looked up from germline, CDR1 is MNHEY and CDR2 is SVGAGI. The CDR3 contains 14 residues. The CDR3: CATSPGGAGTEAFF. DNA for the CDR3: TGTGCCACGTCTCCAGGGGGCGCGGGCACTGAAGCTTTCTTT.

This chain connects TRBV3-1 (or the pseudogene TRBV3-2) to TRBJ2-3, with a possible D match to TRBD2 (5 bases). The V gene's germline CDR1 is LGHDT and CDR2 YNNKEL (reference sequence). V was trimmed by 6 bases and J by 3 bases, leaving 16 bases between them. The CDR3 length is 15 residues. The CDR3 DNA reads as TGTGCCAGCAGTCCCCGGGGAATTCGGACAGATACGCAGTATTTT. Its translation is CASSPRGIRTDTQYF.

This clone was observed a few times. V is TRBV5-4 and J is TRBJ1-2; D unresolved. Germline-derived CDR1 and CDR2 are SGHNT and YYREEE (reference sequence). CDR3 length: 15 residues. V was shortened by 0 bases and J by 6 bases, with 15 bases between the two germline ends. The CDR3 protein is CASSLGSARFDGYTF. In DNA form, the CDR3 reads TGTGCCAGCAGCTTGGGGTCGGCGAGGTTCGATGGCTACACCTTC. Based on the CDR3 plus reference TRBV5-4 and TRBJ1-2, the full variable domain is ETGVTQSPTHLIKTRGQQVTLRCSSQSGHNTVSWYQQALGQGPQFIFQYYREEENGRGNFPPRFSGLQFPNYSSELNVNALELDDSALYLCASSLGSARFDGYTFGSGTRLTVV.

The chain carries TRBV28 and TRBJ1-6; 7 nucleotides align to TRBD1. The germline V gene has CDR1 MDHEN and CDR2 SYDVKM. J was trimmed by 16 bases and V by 6 bases; bases with no gene match: 6. This CDR3 contains 11 residues. The CDR3 protein is CASRRQGGLHF. In DNA, the CDR3 is TGTGCCAGCAGAAGACAGGGCGGACTCCACTTT. Based on the CDR3 plus reference TRBV28 and TRBJ1-6, the full variable domain is DVKVTQSSRYLVKRTGEKVFLECVQDMDHENMFWYRQDPGLGLRLIYFSYDVKMKEKGDIPEGYSVSREKKERFSLILESASTNQTSMYLCASRRQGGLHFGNGTRLTVT.

This chain connects TRBV18 to TRBJ2-5; D possibly corresponds to TRBD1 (6 bases). Germline CDR1 reads KGHSH; CDR2 reads LQKENI. The V end was cut by 0 bases, the J end by 7 bases, with 15 bases between. The CDR3 loop spans 15 amino acids. CDR3 amino acids: CASSPPSRGDGTQYF. The CDR3 DNA reads TGTGCCAGCTCACCACCATCCAGGGGAGATGGGACCCAGTACTTC.

The rearrangement links TRBV2 to TRBJ1-1; 8 positions agree with TRBD1. Trimming removed 6 bases from V and 0 bases from J; junction bases left unmatched: 6. The CDR3 totals 15 residues. In germline, CDR1 is SNHLY, CDR2 FYNNEI. CDR3 amino acids: CASSRGQVMNTEAFF. The CDR3 bases are TGTGCCAGCAGCCGGGGACAGGTCATGAACACTGAAGCTTTCTTT.